This entry lists 10 T cell receptor beta chains sequenced from one sample in a study of T cells in narcolepsy. Sequenced by immunoSEQ multiplex PCR; TCRdb stores in-frame clones only, minus some. The sample has about 40,000 clones, approximately 90% seen once. Sequencing used CD45RA- memory CD4+ T cells from PBMCs. The receptors here all came from a human donor with narcolepsy.

The CDR3 DNA reads TGTGCCAGCAGTGAAAGGTCAGACACAGATACGCAGTATTTT. It yields the protein CASSERSDTDTQYF. V is TRBV2 and J is TRBJ2-3; D ambiguous. This CDR3 spans 14 amino acids. The V end lost 2 bases, the J end lost 2 bases, and 8 bases lay between the germline ends. The germline CDR1 and CDR2 sequences are SNHLY and FYNNEI.

The chain has TRBV7-9 and TRBJ2-7; D is unclear. The CDR3 sequence is 12 residues long. V shed 6 bases and J shed 7 bases, with 13 bases lying between them. CDR1 SEHNR and CDR2 FQNEAQ come from the germline V gene (reference sequence). The CDR3 sequence is CASRRETWEQYF. As DNA, the CDR3 is TGTGCCAGCAGACGCGAGACGTGGGAGCAGTACTTC.

This chain uses TRBV6-5 with TRBJ2-1, with 9 bases identical to TRBD2. J was trimmed by 9 bases and V by 6 bases; bases with no gene match: 6. The CDR3 totals 13 residues. Germline V gene data show CDR1 as MNHEY and CDR2 as SVGAGI. The CDR3 spells CASRTAGGSEQFF. The CDR3 DNA follows: TGTGCCAGCAGGACAGCGGGAGGATCTGAGCAGTTCTTC.

This clone was counted a single time. V and J are TRBV7-9 and TRBJ2-2; D unresolved. Germline lookup yields CDR1 SEHNR and CDR2 FQNEAQ (reference sequence). V was pared by 5 bases and J by 1 base, with 8 bases between. This CDR3 spans 14 amino acids. The CDR3 spells CASSPDGNTGELFF. DNA for the CDR3: TGTGCCAGCAGCCCCGACGGGAACACCGGGGAGCTGTTTTTT.

V and J are TRBV14 and TRBJ2-5; 7 bases are a match to TRBD2. J lost 2 bases, V lost 0 bases, and 9 bases had no gene match. The CDR3 sequence is 17 residues long. The germline V gene has CDR1 SGHDN and CDR2 FVKESK. CDR3 sequence reads: CASSQDLGGGSQETQYF. CDR3 nucleotides: TGTGCCAGCAGCCAAGATCTTGGGGGGGGTTCTCAAGAGACCCAGTACTTC.

This clone was seen a single time. The CDR3 DNA sequence: TGTGCCATCAGGACTAGCGGGAGATCGAACACCGGGGAGCTGTTTTTT. Its protein is CAIRTSGRSNTGELFF. The chain is built from TRBV10-3 and TRBJ2-2; 12 bases are a match to TRBD2. Germline assignment: CDR1 ENHRY and CDR2 SYGVKD. V gave up 6 bases and J gave up 0 bases; unmatched junction bases: 2. The CDR3 runs to 16 residues.

The chain carries TRBV18 and TRBJ2-5; no definite D call. The CDR3 runs to 13 residues. The germline CDR1 and CDR2 sequences are KGHSH and LQKENI. V was pared by 3 bases and J by 5 bases, with 10 bases between. The CDR3 protein is CASSPDLGETQYF. The CDR3 DNA sequence: TGTGCCAGCTCACCTGATTTGGGGGAGACCCAGTACTTC.

The chain recombines TRBV7-9 with TRBJ1-2; D is unresolved. Trimming pared 4 bases from V and 8 bases from J, leaving 14 bases between. Germline CDR1 is SEHNR and CDR2 is FQNEAQ (reference sequence). CDR3 length: 13 amino acids. CDR3 loop: CASSYRQDGGYTF. As DNA, the CDR3 is TGTGCCAGCAGCTACCGTCAGGACGGAGGCTACACCTTC. Filled out from reference TRBV7-9 and TRBJ1-2, the complete variable domain reads DTGVSQNPRHKITKRGQNVTFRCDPISEHNRLYWYRQTLGQGPEFLTYFQNEAQLEKSRLLSDRFSAERPKGSFSTLEIQRTEQGDSAMYLCASSYRQDGGYTFGSGTRLTVV.

Here the CDR3 DNA reads TGTGCCAGCAGCTTAGCGGTGGGTGGGGCGAACAATGAGCAGTTCTTC. Translated: CASSLAVGGANNEQFF. This rearrangement joins TRBV7-2 to TRBJ2-1; a possible D gene is TRBD1 (5 bases). The germline gives CDR1 SGHTA, CDR2 FQGNSA. Trimming took 0 bases from V and 5 from J, leaving 14 bases between them. The CDR3 consists of 16 residues.

In this sample, this clone turned up a few times. V usage is TRBV10-3 and J usage is TRBJ2-7; D might be TRBD2 (6 bases). Germline CDR1 is ENHRY and CDR2 is SYGVKD. This CDR3 has 15 residues. Trimming stripped 2 bases from V and 3 bases from J, with 14 bases between. The CDR3 region has the DNA TGTGCCATCAGTGAGATACGGGACTTCCGCTACGAGCAGTACTTC. It yields the protein CAISEIRDFRYEQYF.